These T cell receptor beta chains were read from a single sample in a study of CD8+CD57+ T cells in acquired aplastic anemia. MiXCR was run by TCRdb on the reads, yielding one entry per CDR3 protein. The sample records 150,000 or so distinct CDR3 sequences, around half being singletons. Sequenced: sorted CD4+, CD8+, or CD8+CD57+ T cells (not recorded which) from PBMCs. The receptor source for this set is a human donor with aplastic anemia. The CDR3 runs from the conserved cysteine through the conserved F or W. D genes are given only for firm matches. Part of the rows lack a size; the others show once, few, many or a class for expanded clones.

clone size	V gene	D gene	J gene	CDR3 DNA	CDR3 protein
NA	TRBV30	TRBD2	TRBJ2-3	TGTGCCTGGAGTGTACTCTCTGGCGGGAGGGGGACAGATACGCAGTATTTT	CAWSVLSGGRGTDTQYF
NA	TRBV20-1	NA	TRBJ2-1	TGCAGTGCTAGAGCGGTACCTAATGAGCAGTTCTTC	CSARAVPNEQFF
NA	TRBV20-1	TRBD2	TRBJ2-1	TGCAGTGCTAGAGGTTTCGGCGGGGGGTCAAATGAGCAGTTCTTC	CSARGFGGGSNEQFF
NA	TRBV5-1	TRBD2	TRBJ2-5	TGCGCCAGCAGCTTGGGGACTAGCGGGTGGGGGACCCAGTACTTC	CASSLGTSGWGTQYF
once	TRBV20-1	TRBD1	TRBJ2-7	TGCAGTGCTACAACAGGGGGCCCCTACGAGCAGTACTTC	CSATTGGPYEQYF
many	TRBV11-2	TRBD1	TRBJ1-4	TGTGCCAGCAGCTCCGGAGCCGGGACAGCTAATGAAAAACTGTTTTTT	CASSSGAGTANEKLFF
NA	TRBV7-2	NA	TRBJ1-2	TGTGCCAGCAGCTCCCATAGCCTACAGGGTCCCACCTATAACTATGGCTACACCTTC	CASSSHSLQGPTYNYGYTF
NA	TRBV11-2	TRBD1	TRBJ2-7	TGTGCCAGCAGCTGGACAGGTGGCTACGAGCAGTACTTC	CASSWTGGYEQYF
NA	TRBV5-1	NA	TRBJ2-3	TGCGCCAGCAGCTTGGGGGTGAACGGAGCCACAGATACGCAGTATTTT	CASSLGVNGATDTQYF
NA	TRBV7-9	TRBD2	TRBJ2-3	TGTGCCAGCGCACTAGCGGGGACCACAGATACGCAGTATTTT	CASALAGTTDTQYF
NA	TRBV12-3/TRBV12-4	NA	TRBJ1-2	TGTGCCAGCAGTCCAAGGGCAGGCTACACCTTC	CASSPRAGYTF
NA	TRBV2	NA	TRBJ2-3	TGTGCCAGCAATAGCGGTCCCCAGGGAGATACGCAGTATTTT	CASNSGPQGDTQYF
many	TRBV5-1	TRBD1	TRBJ1-2	TGCGCCAGCAGCCACAGGGGCGAGGGAGGCTACACCTTC	CASSHRGEGGYTF
NA	TRBV10-3	NA	TRBJ1-1	TGTGCCATCAGTGAAGGCAGGGGACGAACTGAAGCTTTCTTT	CAISEGRGRTEAFF
NA	TRBV4-2	NA	TRBJ2-7	TGTGCCAGCAGCCCCTTGGGCCCCGCAAACTACGAGCAGTACTTC	CASSPLGPANYEQYF
NA	TRBV25-1	NA	TRBJ2-3	TGTGCCAGCAGTGAATGGGCGGACGCGGATGGGGATACGCAGTATTTT	CASSEWADADGDTQYF
many	TRBV5-5	TRBD1	TRBJ2-1	TGTGCCAGCAGCTTGGTAATACTAGGACAGGAGAAATTC	CASSLVILGQEKF
many	TRBV12-3/TRBV12-4	NA	TRBJ2-7	TGTGCCAGCAGTCGTACCTACGAGCAGTACTTC	CASSRTYEQYF
once	TRBV20-1	NA	TRBJ2-7	TGCAGTGCTAGCTCCCCTAGCGGGACAGGAGAGCAGTACTTC	CSASSPSGTGEQYF
NA	TRBV20-1	NA	TRBJ1-2	TGCAGTGCTAGTTATAGGGGATATGGCTACACCTTC	CSASYRGYGYTF
few	TRBV19	NA	TRBJ2-3	TGTGCCAGTAGTATGGTCCACACAGATACGCAGTATTTT	CASSMVHTDTQYF
few	TRBV10-2	TRBD1	TRBJ1-2	TGCGCCAGCAGAGGGGACAGCTTATACTATGGCTACACCTTC	CASRGDSLYYGYTF
NA	TRBV29-1	NA	TRBJ2-1	TGCAGCGTTGAAAGGGCTGGGATTTCCCATTACAATGAGCAGTTCTTC	CSVERAGISHYNEQFF
few	TRBV7-2	NA	TRBJ1-5	TGTGCCAGCAGCTCCACCGACAATCGGCCCCAGCATTTT	CASSSTDNRPQHF
few	TRBV7-9	NA	TRBJ2-1	TGTGCCAGCAGCCCGAGAAATGAGCAGTTCTTC	CASSPRNEQFF
NA	TRBV24-1	NA	TRBJ2-5	TGTGCCACCAGTGATTTGATACAGGGTGGGGAGACCCAGTACTTC	CATSDLIQGGETQYF
NA	TRBV20-1	NA	TRBJ2-1	TGCAGTGCTACACCAAGAAGCGGAGCCTACAATGAGCAGTTCTTC	CSATPRSGAYNEQFF
few	TRBV12-5	NA	TRBJ1-2	TGTGCTAGTGGTTTTGAATATGGCTACACCTTC	CASGFEYGYTF
many	TRBV7-3	NA	TRBJ1-1	TGTGCCAGCAGCTTAGGGCAGCCTGGCGCTGAAGCTTTCTTT	CASSLGQPGAEAFF
many	TRBV6-5	NA	TRBJ1-1	TGTGCCAGCAGTTACTTCGGGGAGAACACTGAAGCTTTCTTT	CASSYFGENTEAFF
once	TRBV20-1	TRBD2	TRBJ2-7	TGCAGTGCCAGGGGCGGGGGGGCAACCTACGAGCAGTACTTC	CSARGGGATYEQYF
many	TRBV7-2	NA	TRBJ1-1	TGTGCCAGCAGCTCACAGATGAACACTGAAGCTTTCTTT	CASSSQMNTEAFF
NA	TRBV20-1	TRBD1	TRBJ1-2	TGCAGTGCAACAGGGGTTTATGGCTACACCTTC	CSATGVYGYTF
many	TRBV30	NA	TRBJ2-7	TGTGCCTGGAATAAGTATGGGGGTGGTTACGAGCAGTACTTC	CAWNKYGGGYEQYF
NA	TRBV7-9	NA	TRBJ1-2	TGCGCCAGCAGCTTCAACAGGGACGGCTACACCTTC	CASSFNRDGYTF
many	TRBV6-2/TRBV6-3	TRBD2	TRBJ2-7	TGTGCCAGCACACCTAGCGGGAGCTACGAGCAGTACTTC	CASTPSGSYEQYF
NA	TRBV2	TRBD1	TRBJ1-6	TGTGCCAGCAGGGGACAGGGATTATTTAATTCACCCCTCCACTTT	CASRGQGLFNSPLHF
NA	TRBV7-3	NA	TRBJ2-1	TGTGCCAGCAGCCAGTCTAGGGACAATGAGCAGTTCTTC	CASSQSRDNEQFF
many	TRBV29-1	NA	TRBJ1-2	TGCAGCGTTCTACACGGTGGCTACACCTTC	CSVLHGGYTF
many	TRBV5-1	TRBD2	TRBJ2-7	TGCGCCAGCAGCTTGGCGAGGACTAGCGGGAGTACCGACGAGCAGTACTTC	CASSLARTSGSTDEQYF
NA	TRBV10-3	NA	TRBJ2-6	TGTGCCATCAGGCAATATCCGAGCTCTGGGGCCAACGTCCTGACTTTC	CAIRQYPSSGANVLTF
many	TRBV9	NA	TRBJ1-3	TGTGCCAGCAGCGGCAGGGAATCCACTGGAAACACCATATATTTT	CASSGRESTGNTIYF
many	TRBV5-1	TRBD2	TRBJ2-1	TGCGCCAGCAGCGGGAGGGCCCCCTACAATGAGCAGTTCTTC	CASSGRAPYNEQFF
many	TRBV5-8	NA	TRBJ1-2	TGTGCCAGCAGCTTGGAGGGGTCCTATGGCTACACCTTC	CASSLEGSYGYTF
many	TRBV19	NA	TRBJ1-6	TGTGCCAGTAGTGGGAGCGGAGGGGCAACCTATAATTCACCCCTCCACTTT	CASSGSGGATYNSPLHF
NA	TRBV15	NA	TRBJ2-5	TGTGCCACCAGCAGATTAAAGGACTGGGAGACCCAGTACTTC	CATSRLKDWETQYF
many	TRBV7-2	NA	TRBJ2-1	TGTGCCAGCAGCTTAGCGCACGGGAGTTCCTACAATGAGCAGTTCTTC	CASSLAHGSSYNEQFF
many	TRBV5-1	NA	TRBJ2-7	TGCGCCAGCAGCTTTACTCCAGGGCCCGATTACGAGCAGTACTTC	CASSFTPGPDYEQYF
many	TRBV7-9	NA	TRBJ2-1	TGTGCCAGCAGCTTATTGTTAGGGACAAATACGGCTGAGCAGTTCTTC	CASSLLLGTNTAEQFF
many	TRBV6-1	TRBD1	TRBJ2-7	TGTGCCAGCAGTAGCCGGGACAGCGTCTCCTACGAGCAGTACTTC	CASSSRDSVSYEQYF
NA	TRBV2	NA	TRBJ1-5	TGTGCCAGCAGTGTGGGGTGGAATCAGCCCCAGCATTTT	CASSVGWNQPQHF
NA	TRBV18	NA	TRBJ2-7	TGTGCCAGCTCACCAGGACGGGGACCCTACGAGCAGTACTTC	CASSPGRGPYEQYF